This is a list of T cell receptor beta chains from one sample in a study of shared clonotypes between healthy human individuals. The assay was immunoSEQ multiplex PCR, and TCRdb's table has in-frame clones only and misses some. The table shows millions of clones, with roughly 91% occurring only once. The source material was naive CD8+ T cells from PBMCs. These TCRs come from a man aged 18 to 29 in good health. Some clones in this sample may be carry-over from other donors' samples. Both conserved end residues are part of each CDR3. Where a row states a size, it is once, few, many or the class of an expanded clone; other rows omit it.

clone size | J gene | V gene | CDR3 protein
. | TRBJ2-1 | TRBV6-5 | CASSYGTRGEQFF
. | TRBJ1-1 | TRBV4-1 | CASSHPRQGRSEAFF
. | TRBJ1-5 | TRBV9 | CASSGRGSNQPQHF
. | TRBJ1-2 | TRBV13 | CASSLVQGNNYGYTF
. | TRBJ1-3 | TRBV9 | CASNPSGAGNTIYF
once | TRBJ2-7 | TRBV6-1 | CASRLPRRSSSEQYF
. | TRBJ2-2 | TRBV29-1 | CSVTGLELAGELFF
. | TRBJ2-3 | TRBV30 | CAWRGGITSTDTQYF
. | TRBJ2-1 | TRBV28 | CASSPRLLRLAGGDNEQFF
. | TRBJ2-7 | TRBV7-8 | CASSPLDSLYEQYF
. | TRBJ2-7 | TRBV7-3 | CASSAGGLGHEQYF
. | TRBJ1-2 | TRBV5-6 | CASSSRWTGLNYGYTF
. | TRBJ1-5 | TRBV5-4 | CASSSTPHKGREGAQHF
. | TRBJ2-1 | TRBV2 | CASSVIAGITYNEQFF
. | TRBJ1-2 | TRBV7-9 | CASSYPGGVRYGYTF
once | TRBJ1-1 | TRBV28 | CASATPRQLNTEAFF
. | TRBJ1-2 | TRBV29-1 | CSVEPGQGMIGYTF
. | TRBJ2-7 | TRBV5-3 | CARSDRDGALYEQYF
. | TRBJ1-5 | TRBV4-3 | CASSQDPAGSGNQPQHF
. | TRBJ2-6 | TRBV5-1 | CASSLGGGTYSSSSGANVLTF
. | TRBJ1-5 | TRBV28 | CASRIGRNQPQHF
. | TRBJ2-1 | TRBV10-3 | CAITRLAGPSNEQFF
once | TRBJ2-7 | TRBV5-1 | CASSSWTGAYEQYF
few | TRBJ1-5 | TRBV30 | CAWKGQGAHSNQPQHF
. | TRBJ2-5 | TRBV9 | CASSVVGGLGETQYF
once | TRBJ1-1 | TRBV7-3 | CASSLTANTEAFF
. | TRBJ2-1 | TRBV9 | CASSVAGGQGEQFF
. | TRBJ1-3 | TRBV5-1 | CASSFRREGSSGNTIYF
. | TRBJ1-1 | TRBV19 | CASSFDSELDTEAFF
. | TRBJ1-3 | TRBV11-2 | CASSLWTASGNTIYF
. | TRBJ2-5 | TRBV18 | CASSPPGDRDETQYF
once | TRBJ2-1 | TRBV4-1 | CASRGRDRPDNEQFF
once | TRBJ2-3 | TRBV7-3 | CASSILAASTDTQYF
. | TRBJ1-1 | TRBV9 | CASSVAGQPNTEAFF
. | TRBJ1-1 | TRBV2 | CASSESPGLNTEAFF
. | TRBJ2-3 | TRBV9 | CASTPAGTSTDTQYF
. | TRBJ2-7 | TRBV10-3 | CATFDGTYEQYF
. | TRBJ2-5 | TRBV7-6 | CASSLGQGAPGETQYF
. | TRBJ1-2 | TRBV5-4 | CASSSQGAVGYTF
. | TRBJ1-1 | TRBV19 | CASSIGGLSAFF
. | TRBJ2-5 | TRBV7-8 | CASSTPGQGRETQYF
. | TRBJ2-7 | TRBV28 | CASSLSYGGTAPYEQYF
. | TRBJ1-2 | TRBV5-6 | CASSLGQGYYGYTF
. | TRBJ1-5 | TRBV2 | CASSEAGRNQPQHF
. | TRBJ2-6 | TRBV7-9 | CASSLRASSGANVLTF